The entry below gives a single T cell receptor beta chain sequence along with its context. Its antigen is unidentified. The source of the sample is a study of shared clonotypes between healthy human individuals. Background on the study: Per-donor plates numbered three CD4 naive, three CD4 memory, two CD8 naive and one CD8 memory. Overall study findings and caveats: Researchers sampled only blood; tissue repertoires likely differ.

Germline V CDR1 and CDR2: MNHNS, SASEGT. V was clipped by 5 bases and J by 13 bases, with 20 bases between them. There are 13 residues in the CDR3. All donors were Caucasian adults living in Nashville, Tennessee. The split of CD4+ cells yielded CD45RA+ naive and CD45RA-negative memory subsets. TCRdb's table, derived via immunoSEQ multiplex PCR, lists solely in-frame clones and lacks some. The table has some 2 million clones, approximately 95% seen once. Sequenced: naive CD4+ T cells sorted from blood. Subset reported: CD45RA+ positively selected. The clonotype comes from a man aged 18 to 29 in good health. This chain uses TRBV6-1 with TRBJ1-2; D perhaps matches TRBD1 (5 bases). CDR3 nucleotides: TGTGCCAGCAGTCGGGGACTGTCCGGGGAGTGCACCTTC. Protein sequence: CASSRGLSGECTF.